Below, 25 T cell receptor beta chains from the same sample are listed, as sequenced in a study of PD-L1 blockade in urothelial cancer. Some clones are missing from TCRdb's copy, which holds only in-frame ones; the method was immunoSEQ multiplex PCR. In the table there are tens of thousands of clones, 84% of which are singletons. The time point was: pretreatment peripheral blood. This sample comprised PBMCs, obtained around atezolizumab (anti-PD-L1) treatment. These receptors came from a middle-aged man with urothelial cancer.

The rearrangement uses TRBV4-2 and TRBJ2-1; 8 bases match TRBD1. Germline CDR1 LGHNA, CDR2 YNFKEQ. The V and J ends lost 0 bases and 1 base, in that order; junction bases with no gene match: 5. The CDR3 has 17 residues. In DNA form, the CDR3 reads TGTGCCAGCAGCCAAGATGGGACAGGTGGGTCCTACAATGAGCAGTTCTTC. Amino acid sequence: CASSQDGTGGSYNEQFF.

The chain carries TRBV2 and TRBJ2-1; D might be TRBD2 (7 bases). The ends were cut back, 4 bases at V and 10 bases at J, with 11 bases in the middle. This CDR3 is built from 12 residues. From germline, CDR1 is SNHLY and CDR2 FYNNEI. For the CDR3, the DNA is TGTGCCAGCAGTGGGAGGGGGGGGGAGCAGTTCTTC. Its translation: CASSGRGGEQFF.

This chain uses TRBV4-3 with TRBJ2-3; TRBD1 matches at 12 bases. With V trimmed by 2 bases and J by 5 bases, 8 bases remained unmatched. CDR1 is LGHNA and CDR2 is YSLEER in the germline V gene. CDR3 length: 17 residues. The CDR3 protein is CASSQRGTGGGLDTQYF. The CDR3 nucleotides are TGCGCCAGCAGCCAAAGGGGGACAGGGGGCGGGTTAGATACGCAGTATTTT.

This rearrangement joins TRBV4-2 to TRBJ2-7, with 13 nucleotides matching TRBD2. This CDR3 is 17 amino acids long. V lost 0 bases to trimming and J lost 4 bases; unmatched junction nucleotides: 6. Per the germline V gene, CDR1 is LGHNA and CDR2 is YNFKEQ. The CDR3 DNA reads TGTGCCAGCAGCCAAGACCCCGGACTAGCGGGGGAATACGAGCAGTACTTC. It encodes CASSQDPGLAGEYEQYF.

The J gene is TRBJ1-1, the V gene TRBV11-1, with D possibly being TRBD1 (5 bases). V was trimmed by 3 bases and J by 1 base, leaving 9 bases between them. This CDR3 has 14 amino acids. Germline CDR1 and CDR2: SGHAT and FQDESV (reference sequence). CDR3: CASSFSGGNTEAFF. CDR3 in DNA: TGTGCCAGCAGCTTCTCCGGGGGGAACACTGAAGCTTTCTTT.

This rearrangement joins TRBV2 to TRBJ1-6; D is possibly TRBD1 (5 bases). V was pared by 2 bases and J by 9 bases, with 8 bases between. Germline CDR1 reads SNHLY; CDR2 reads FYNNEI. CDR3 size: 13 residues. The CDR3 nucleotides are TGTGCCAGCAGTGAATCGGGGGGTTCACCCCTCCACTTT. Translation gives CASSESGGSPLHF.

The chain uses TRBV28 and TRBJ1-2; TRBD1 agrees at 10 bases. Losses at the gene ends were 4 bases for V and 6 bases for J; bases not matched to a gene: 5. From germline, CDR1 is MDHEN and CDR2 SYDVKM. CDR3 length: 14 residues. This chain's CDR3 is CASSSPGTGDGYTF. The CDR3 nucleotides are TGTGCCAGCAGTTCCCCCGGGACAGGGGATGGCTACACCTTC.

The rearrangement links TRBV7-3 to TRBJ2-3; 12 positions match TRBD2. The V gene's germline CDR1 is SGHTA and CDR2 FQGTGA. The CDR3 is made up of 15 amino acids. The J segment lost 6 bases and the V segment lost 5 bases, leaving 6 bases of the junction unmatched. The CDR3 loop is CASSPSGGARDTQYF. DNA for the CDR3: TGTGCCAGCAGCCCTAGCGGGGGGGCCAGGGATACGCAGTATTTT.

The rearrangement links TRBV30 to TRBJ1-3; TRBD1 matches at 9 bases. V was clipped by 5 bases and J by 0 bases; unmatched bases: 5. Germline lookup yields CDR1 GTSNPN and CDR2 SVGIG (reference sequence). CDR3 size: 15 residues. The CDR3, as DNA: TGTGCCTGGTCGGGACAGGGAGGCTCTGGAAACACCATATATTTT. This translates into CAWSGQGGSGNTIYF.

This rearrangement joins TRBV6-5 to TRBJ2-4, with a possible D match to TRBD1 (6 bases). V shed 2 bases and J shed 0 bases, with 11 bases lying between them. The CDR3 covers 16 residues. Germline V gene sequence: CDR1 MNHEY, CDR2 SVGAGI. The CDR3 sequence: CASSYATGLAKNIQYF. Here the CDR3 DNA reads TGTGCCAGCAGTTACGCAACAGGGTTAGCCAAAAACATTCAGTACTTC.

This chain links TRBV7-3 with TRBJ2-3; 7 bases line up with TRBD1. The CDR3 contains 16 residues. With V trimmed by 5 bases and J by 4 bases, 12 bases remained unmatched. From germline, CDR1 is SGHTA and CDR2 FQGTGA. CDR3 in DNA: TGTGCCAGCAGCCCACGAGGGGGCGGTCCGGCAGATACGCAGTATTTT. Residues: CASSPRGGGPADTQYF.

The chain has TRBV12-5 and TRBJ2-3, with TRBD2 matching 8 bases. V was clipped by 5 bases and J by 1 base; unmatched bases: 5. Looked up from germline, CDR1 is LGHNT and CDR2 is FRNRAP. CDR3 length: 15 amino acids. CDR3 coding DNA: TGTGCTAGTGGTCCTGGACTAGCAGGCACAGATACGCAGTATTTT. As protein: CASGPGLAGTDTQYF.

The V call is TRBV2, the J call TRBJ1-2; D gene unclear. The V end was cut by 2 bases, the J end by 1 base, with 11 bases between. The length of the CDR3 is 15 residues. Germline-derived CDR1 and CDR2 are SNHLY and FYNNEI. The CDR3 DNA is TGTGCCAGCAGTGAATTGGGCAGGAATAACTATGGCTACACCTTC. Protein: CASSELGRNNYGYTF. Full variable domain (outside the CDR3, taken from reference TRBV2 and TRBJ1-2): EPEVTQTPSHQVTQMGQEVILRCVPISNHLYFYWYRQILGQKVEFLVSFYNNEISEKSEIFDDQFSVERPDGSNFTLKIRSTKLEDSAMYFCASSELGRNNYGYTFGSGTRLTVV.

The rearrangement joins TRBV19 to TRBJ2-7, with a possible D match to TRBD1 (6 bases). Germline V lookup: CDR1 LNHDA, CDR2 SQIVND (reference sequence). V was pared by 8 bases and J by 0 bases, with 14 bases between. The length of the CDR3 is 14 residues. In DNA, the CDR3 is TGTGCCAGTGGGGTGACAGGAAGCTCCTACGAGCAGTACTTC. Encoded protein: CASGVTGSSYEQYF.

The CDR3 region is CASSIRGSLYEQYF. The CDR3, as DNA: TGTGCCAGTAGTATAAGGGGGTCCCTCTACGAGCAGTACTTC. V usage is TRBV19 and J usage is TRBJ2-7, with TRBD1 as a possible D gene (6 bases). The CDR3 has 14 residues. V dropped 2 bases and J dropped 3 bases, with 11 bases sitting between them. Germline V gene data show CDR1 as LNHDA and CDR2 as SQIVND (reference sequence).

This chain links TRBV30 with TRBJ1-5; D gene uncertain. The CDR3 runs 15 residues. The germline CDR1 and CDR2 sequences are GTSNPN and SVGIG (reference sequence). Trimming stripped 2 bases from V and 1 base from J, with 12 bases between. The DNA for the CDR3 is TGTGCCTGGAGTATAATCGGGGTAAGCAATCAGCCCCAGCATTTT. Its translation: CAWSIIGVSNQPQHF.

V and J are TRBV6-6 and TRBJ1-1; 8 positions match TRBD1. V gave up 2 bases and J gave up 4 bases; unmatched junction bases: 9. This CDR3 is built from 16 residues. CDR1 MNHNY and CDR2 SVGAGI come from the germline V gene (reference sequence). The DNA of the CDR3 is TGTGCCAGCAGTTACCCTACGACAGGGGTAATCACTGAAGCTTTCTTT. Amino acids: CASSYPTTGVITEAFF.

The V gene is TRBV28, the J gene TRBJ1-2, with 7 bases aligning to TRBD1. Germline V lookup: CDR1 MDHEN, CDR2 SYDVKM. J gave up 8 bases and V 10 bases, and 10 bases lay outside the gene matches. This CDR3 is built from 12 residues. CDR3 sequence reads: CATLPGQKGYTF. As DNA, the CDR3 is TGTGCCACCCTACCGGGACAGAAAGGCTACACCTTC.

V is TRBV18 and J is TRBJ2-3, with TRBD2 matching 9 bases. The CDR3 loop spans 16 amino acids. From germline, CDR1 is KGHSH and CDR2 LQKENI. V trimming: 0 bases; J trimming: 2 bases; junction bases outside the gene matches: 3. This chain's CDR3 is CASSPPSGGHTDTQYF. Written as DNA, the CDR3 is TGTGCCAGCTCACCACCTAGCGGGGGTCACACAGATACGCAGTATTTT.

The genes are TRBV7-3 and TRBJ2-1; 10 bases map to TRBD2. Germline CDR1 and CDR2: SGHTA and FQGTGA. This CDR3 contains 17 residues. J was trimmed by 9 bases and V by 1 base; bases with no gene match: 12. The CDR3 DNA follows: TGTGCCAGCAGCTTAAAAGCGATTAGCGGGGGGTTTGTTGAGCAGTTCTTC. Amino acid sequence: CASSLKAISGGFVEQFF.

This sequence joins TRBV2 and TRBJ2-7; maybe TRBD2 (7 bases). Trimming left V 4 bases short and J 2 bases short, with 12 bases between. CDR3 length equals 14 residues. Germline assignment: CDR1 SNHLY and CDR2 FYNNEI. CDR3 in amino acids: CASSGRGGTYEQYF. CDR3 DNA: TGTGCCAGCAGTGGGAGGGGGGGGACCTACGAGCAGTACTTC.

This sequence joins TRBV7-9 and TRBJ1-1; D unclear. CDR3 length equals 13 residues. CDR1 and CDR2 (germline): SEHNR, FQNEAQ (reference sequence). Trimming pared 6 bases from V and 4 bases from J, leaving 12 bases between. CDR3 loop: CASRLKVLTEAFF. CDR3 in DNA: TGTGCCAGCAGACTGAAAGTACTCACTGAAGCTTTCTTT. The full variable domain, its missing parts supplied by reference TRBV7-9 and TRBJ1-1, is DTGVSQNPRHKITKRGQNVTFRCDPISEHNRLYWYRQTLGQGPEFLTYFQNEAQLEKSRLLSDRFSAERPKGSFSTLEIQRTEQGDSAMYLCASRLKVLTEAFFGQGTRLTVV.

V gene TRBV10-3 combines with J gene TRBJ2-3; 9 positions agree with TRBD1. CDR3 length: 16 residues. Germline CDR1 and CDR2: ENHRY and SYGVKD. Trimming cost V 6 bases and J 0 bases; bases outside gene matches: 7. CDR3 residues: CAIRGTGGISTDTQYF. For the CDR3, the DNA is TGTGCCATCAGGGGAACAGGGGGCATTAGCACAGATACGCAGTATTTT.

The table lists this clone with a count of one. The genes are TRBV11-2 and TRBJ2-5; D uncertain. The CDR3 consists of 15 residues. The ends were cut back, 1 base at V and 1 base at J, with 10 bases in the middle. In germline, CDR1 is SGHAT, CDR2 FQNNGV. The CDR3 loop is CASSLVVFGQETQYF. The CDR3 DNA reads as TGTGCCAGCAGCTTAGTTGTATTCGGCCAAGAGACCCAGTACTTC.

This chain's CDR3 is CASSLELGATGELFF. CDR3 coding DNA: TGCGCCAGCAGCTTGGAATTGGGGGCGACTGGGGAGCTGTTTTTT. The V and J genes are TRBV5-1 and TRBJ2-2; tentative D call: TRBD1 (6 bases). V lost 0 bases, J lost 8 bases, and 14 bases lay in between. The germline CDR1 and CDR2 sequences are SGHRS and YFSETQ. The length of the CDR3 is 15 residues.